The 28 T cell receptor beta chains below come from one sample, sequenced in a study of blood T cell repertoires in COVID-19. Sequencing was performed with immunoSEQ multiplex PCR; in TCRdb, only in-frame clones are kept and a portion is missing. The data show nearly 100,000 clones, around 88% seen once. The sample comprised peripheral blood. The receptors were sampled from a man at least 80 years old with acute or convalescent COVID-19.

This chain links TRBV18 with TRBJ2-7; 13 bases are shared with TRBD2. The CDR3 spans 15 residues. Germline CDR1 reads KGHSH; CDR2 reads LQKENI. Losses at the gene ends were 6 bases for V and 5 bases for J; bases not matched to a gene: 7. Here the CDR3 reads CASSPGTSGTHEQYF. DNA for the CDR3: TGTGCCAGCTCCCCCGGGACTAGCGGGACCCACGAGCAGTACTTC.

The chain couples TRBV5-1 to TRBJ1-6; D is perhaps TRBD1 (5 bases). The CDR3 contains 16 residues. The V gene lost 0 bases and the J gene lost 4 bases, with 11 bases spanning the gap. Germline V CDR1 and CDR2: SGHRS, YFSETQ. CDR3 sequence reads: CASSLAPGIYNSPLHF. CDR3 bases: TGCGCCAGCAGCTTGGCGCCAGGGATATATAATTCACCCCTCCACTTT.

CDR3 protein: CASSFGTSGREGELFF. CDR3 DNA: TGTGCCAGCAGCTTCGGGACTAGCGGGAGGGAAGGGGAGCTGTTTTTT. The chain combines TRBV5-4 with TRBJ2-2; 16 bases align to TRBD2. This CDR3 has 16 amino acids. V trimming: 2 bases; J trimming: 8 bases; junction bases outside the gene matches: 3. Germline V gene lookup returns CDR1 SGHNT and CDR2 YYREEE (reference sequence).

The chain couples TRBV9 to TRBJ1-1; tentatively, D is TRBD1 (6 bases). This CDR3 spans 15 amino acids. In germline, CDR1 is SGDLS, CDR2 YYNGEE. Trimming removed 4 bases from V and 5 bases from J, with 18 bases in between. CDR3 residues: CASSPRTDPGTEAFF. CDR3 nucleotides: TGTGCCAGCAGCCCCCGGACAGACCCAGGGACTGAAGCTTTCTTT.

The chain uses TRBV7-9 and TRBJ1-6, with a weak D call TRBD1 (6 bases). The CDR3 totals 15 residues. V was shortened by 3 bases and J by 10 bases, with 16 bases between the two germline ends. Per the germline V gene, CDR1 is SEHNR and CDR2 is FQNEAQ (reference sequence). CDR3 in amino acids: CASSFGGQNGSPLHF. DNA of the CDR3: TGTGCCAGCAGCTTCGGGGGGCAGAATGGGTCACCCCTCCACTTT.

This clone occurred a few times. The CDR3 DNA is TGTGCCAGCAGCTCGCCGGGACTTAATCAGCCCCAGCATTTT. This translates into CASSSPGLNQPQHF. This chain uses TRBV7-2 with TRBJ1-5, with D perhaps TRBD1 (5 bases). V shed 4 bases and J shed 4 bases, with 11 bases lying between them. Germline V gives CDR1 SGHTA, CDR2 FQGNSA. This CDR3 comprises 14 residues.

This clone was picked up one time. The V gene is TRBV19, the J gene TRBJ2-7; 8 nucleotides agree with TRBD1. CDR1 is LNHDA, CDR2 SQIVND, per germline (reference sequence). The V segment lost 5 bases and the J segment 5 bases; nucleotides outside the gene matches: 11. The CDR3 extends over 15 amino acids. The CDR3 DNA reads TGTGCCAGTAGTTTGACAGGGGACGGTTTCGACGAGCAGTACTTC. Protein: CASSLTGDGFDEQYF.

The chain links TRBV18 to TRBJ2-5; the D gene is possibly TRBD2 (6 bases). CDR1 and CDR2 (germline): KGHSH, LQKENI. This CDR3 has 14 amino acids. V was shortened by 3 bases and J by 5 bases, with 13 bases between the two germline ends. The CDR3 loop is CASSPGGAVETQYF. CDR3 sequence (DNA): TGTGCCAGCTCACCGGGCGGGGCCGTGGAGACCCAGTACTTC.

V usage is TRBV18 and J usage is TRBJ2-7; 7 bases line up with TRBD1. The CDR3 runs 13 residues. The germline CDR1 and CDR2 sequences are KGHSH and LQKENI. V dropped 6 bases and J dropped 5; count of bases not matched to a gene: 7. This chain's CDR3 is CASSLGQWDEQYF. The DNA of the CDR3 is TGTGCCAGCTCCCTGGGACAGTGGGACGAGCAGTACTTC.

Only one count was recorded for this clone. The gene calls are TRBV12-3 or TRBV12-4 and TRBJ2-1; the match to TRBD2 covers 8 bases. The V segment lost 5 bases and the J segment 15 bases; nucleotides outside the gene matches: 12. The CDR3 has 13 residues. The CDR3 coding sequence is TGTGCCAGCAGTCCCCCGGGAGGGACGCCTCGGTTCTTC. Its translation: CASSPPGGTPRFF.

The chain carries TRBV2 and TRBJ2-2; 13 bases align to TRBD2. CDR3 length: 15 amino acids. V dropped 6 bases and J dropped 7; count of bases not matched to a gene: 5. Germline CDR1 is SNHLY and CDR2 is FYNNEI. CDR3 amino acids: CASRGTSGIVGELFF. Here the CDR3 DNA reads TGTGCCAGCAGGGGGACTAGCGGGATTGTCGGGGAGCTGTTTTTT. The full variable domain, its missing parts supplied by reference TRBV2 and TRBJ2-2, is EPEVTQTPSHQVTQMGQEVILRCVPISNHLYFYWYRQILGQKVEFLVSFYNNEISEKSEIFDDQFSVERPDGSNFTLKIRSTKLEDSAMYFCASRGTSGIVGELFFGEGSRLTVL.

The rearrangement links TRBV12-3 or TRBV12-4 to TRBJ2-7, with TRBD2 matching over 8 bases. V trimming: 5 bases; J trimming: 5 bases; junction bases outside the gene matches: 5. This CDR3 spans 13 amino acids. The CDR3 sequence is CASSIGLANEQYF. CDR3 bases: TGTGCCAGCAGTATCGGACTAGCTAACGAGCAGTACTTC.

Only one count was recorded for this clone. Here the CDR3 DNA reads TGTGCCAGCAGTCCCAGCGGCGGTGCGTATAATTCACCCCTCCACTTT. It translates to CASSPSGGAYNSPLHF. The V call is TRBV25-1, the J call TRBJ1-6; D is undetermined. In germline, CDR1 is MGHDK, CDR2 SYGVNS. Trimming left V 5 bases short and J 4 bases short, with 15 bases between. The CDR3 spans 16 residues. The full variable domain, rest sourced from reference TRBV25-1 and TRBJ1-6, is EADIYQTPRYLVIGTGKKITLECSQTMGHDKMYWYQQDPGMELHLIHYSYGVNSTEKGDLSSESTVSRIRTEHFPLTLESARPSHTSQYLCASSPSGGAYNSPLHFGNGTRLTVT.

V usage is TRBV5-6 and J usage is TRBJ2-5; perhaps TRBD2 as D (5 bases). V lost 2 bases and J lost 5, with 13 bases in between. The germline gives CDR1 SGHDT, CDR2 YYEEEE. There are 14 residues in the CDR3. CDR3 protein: CASSLTTTGETQYF. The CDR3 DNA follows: TGTGCCAGCAGCTTAACGACTACGGGGGAGACCCAGTACTTC.

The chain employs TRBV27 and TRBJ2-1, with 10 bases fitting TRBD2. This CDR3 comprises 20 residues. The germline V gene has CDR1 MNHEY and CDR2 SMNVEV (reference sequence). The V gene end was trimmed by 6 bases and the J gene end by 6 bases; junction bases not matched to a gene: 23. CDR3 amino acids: CASSQTSPLAGTSVVNEQFF. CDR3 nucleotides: TGTGCCAGCAGCCAAACAAGCCCGTTGGCCGGGACTAGCGTGGTCAATGAGCAGTTCTTC.

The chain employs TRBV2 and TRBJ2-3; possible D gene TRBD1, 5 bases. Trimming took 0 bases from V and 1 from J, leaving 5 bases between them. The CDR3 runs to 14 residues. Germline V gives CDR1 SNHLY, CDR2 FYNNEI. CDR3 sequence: CASSEAGRTDTQYF. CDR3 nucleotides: TGTGCCAGCAGTGAAGCGGGGCGCACAGATACGCAGTATTTT.

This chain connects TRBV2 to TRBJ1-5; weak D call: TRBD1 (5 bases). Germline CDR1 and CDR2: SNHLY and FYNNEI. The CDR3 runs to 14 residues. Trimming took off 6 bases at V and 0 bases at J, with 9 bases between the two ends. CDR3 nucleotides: TGTGCCAGCAGGGGGGGGTTTAGCAATCAGCCCCAGCATTTT. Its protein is CASRGGFSNQPQHF.

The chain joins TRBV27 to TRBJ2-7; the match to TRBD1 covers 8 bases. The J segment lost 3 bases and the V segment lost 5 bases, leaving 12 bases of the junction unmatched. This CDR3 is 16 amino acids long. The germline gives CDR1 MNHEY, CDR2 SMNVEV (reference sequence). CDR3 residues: CASSTEGTGYVYEQYF. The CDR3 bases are TGTGCCAGCAGTACGGAAGGGACAGGTTATGTCTACGAGCAGTACTTC.

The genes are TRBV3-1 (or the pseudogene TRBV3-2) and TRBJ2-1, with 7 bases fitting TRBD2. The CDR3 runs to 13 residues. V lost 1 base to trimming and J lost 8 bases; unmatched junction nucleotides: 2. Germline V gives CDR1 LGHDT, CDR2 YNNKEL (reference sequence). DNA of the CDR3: TGTGCCAGCAGCCAAGCGGGAGGCCATGAGCAGTTCTTC. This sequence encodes CASSQAGGHEQFF.

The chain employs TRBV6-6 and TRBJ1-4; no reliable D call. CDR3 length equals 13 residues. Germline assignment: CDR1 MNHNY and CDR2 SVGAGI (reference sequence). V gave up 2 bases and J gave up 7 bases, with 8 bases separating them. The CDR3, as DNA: TGTGCCAGCAGTTACGTGGAGACTGAAAAACTGTTTTTT. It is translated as CASSYVETEKLFF.

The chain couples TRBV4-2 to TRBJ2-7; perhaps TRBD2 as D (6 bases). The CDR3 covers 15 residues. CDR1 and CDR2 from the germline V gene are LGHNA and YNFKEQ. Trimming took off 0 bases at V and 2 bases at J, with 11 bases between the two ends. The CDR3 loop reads CASSQEIAAPYEQYF. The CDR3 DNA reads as TGTGCCAGCAGCCAAGAAATAGCGGCACCCTACGAGCAGTACTTC.

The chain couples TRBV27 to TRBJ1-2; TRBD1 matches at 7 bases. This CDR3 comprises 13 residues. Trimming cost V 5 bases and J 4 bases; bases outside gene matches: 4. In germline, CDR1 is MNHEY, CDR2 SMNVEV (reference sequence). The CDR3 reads CASSTQGGYGYTF. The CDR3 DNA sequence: TGTGCCAGCAGTACCCAGGGGGGCTATGGCTACACCTTC.

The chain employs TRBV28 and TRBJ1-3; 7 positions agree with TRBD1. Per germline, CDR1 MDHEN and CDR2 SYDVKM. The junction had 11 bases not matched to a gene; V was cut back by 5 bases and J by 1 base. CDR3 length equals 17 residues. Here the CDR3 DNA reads TGTGCCAGCAGTCCCTACTGGACAGGAACATCTGGAAACACCATATATTTT. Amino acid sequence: CASSPYWTGTSGNTIYF.

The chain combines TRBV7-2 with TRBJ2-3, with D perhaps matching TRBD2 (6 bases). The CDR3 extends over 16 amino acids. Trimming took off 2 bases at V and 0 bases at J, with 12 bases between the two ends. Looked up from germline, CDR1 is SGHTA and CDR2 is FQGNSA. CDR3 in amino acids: CASSLSREDSTDTQYF. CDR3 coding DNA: TGTGCCAGCAGCTTAAGCAGGGAGGATAGCACAGATACGCAGTATTTT.

The chain's CDR3 is CASSPSRGANTEAFF. CDR3 bases: TGTGCCAGCTCACCCTCCCGGGGGGCTAACACTGAAGCTTTCTTT. The genes are TRBV18 and TRBJ1-1, with D perhaps TRBD1 (6 bases). Between the trimmed V and J ends, which lost 3 bases and 2 bases, there was a span of 13 bases. Germline CDR1 KGHSH, CDR2 LQKENI. The CDR3 has 15 residues.

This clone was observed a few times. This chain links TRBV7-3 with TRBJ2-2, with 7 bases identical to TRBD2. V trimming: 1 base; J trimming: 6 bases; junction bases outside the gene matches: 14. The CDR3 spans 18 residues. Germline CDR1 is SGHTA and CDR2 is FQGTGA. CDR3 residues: CASSLRAITGGSAGELFF. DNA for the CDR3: TGTGCCAGCAGCTTAAGGGCGATCACGGGCGGGAGCGCCGGGGAGCTGTTTTTT.

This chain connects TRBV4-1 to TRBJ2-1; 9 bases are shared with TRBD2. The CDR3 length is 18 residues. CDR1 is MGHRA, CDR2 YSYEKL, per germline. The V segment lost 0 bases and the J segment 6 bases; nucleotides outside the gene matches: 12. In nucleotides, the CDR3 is TGCGCCAGCAGCCAAGATCGGGGGGCTAGCGGGATAAGCAATGAGCAGTTCTTC. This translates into CASSQDRGASGISNEQFF.

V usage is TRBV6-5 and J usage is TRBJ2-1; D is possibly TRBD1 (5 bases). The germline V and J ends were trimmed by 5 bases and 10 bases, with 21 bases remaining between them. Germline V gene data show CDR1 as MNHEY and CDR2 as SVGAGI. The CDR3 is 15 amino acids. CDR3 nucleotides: TGTGCCAGCAGTCAGGGCCCATTACCTCAATCGGAGCAGTTCTTC. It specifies CASSQGPLPQSEQFF.